A single T cell receptor (beta chain) is shown here with its context. Antigen: not known. The sample is drawn from a study of blood T cells in healthy people across ages. Overall study results and limits: Unsorted PBMC material precluded a definitive naive versus antigen-experienced comparison.

The use of a sample-barcoded 5' primer and a J-beta primer mix characterized a second PCR of about 7 to 12 cycles. TCRdb fed the 5' RACE reads into MiXCR, producing one record per CDR3 protein. This sample has approximately 760,000 distinct CDR3 sequences, with 25% found just once. Germline assignment: CDR1 MDHEN and CDR2 SYDVKM. Trimming took 6 bases from V and 7 from J, leaving 15 bases between them. This CDR3 contains 13 residues. These data were likewise used in another study, on T cells of mothers and their children.

The rearrangement uses TRBV28 and TRBJ1-2; D is uncertain. The clonotype comes from a boy younger than 18 in good health. The specimen sequenced was blood. In nucleotides, the CDR3 is TGTGCCAGCAGCCAGAGTCATGTCCTTGGCTACACCTTC. Its protein product is CASSQSHVLGYTF.